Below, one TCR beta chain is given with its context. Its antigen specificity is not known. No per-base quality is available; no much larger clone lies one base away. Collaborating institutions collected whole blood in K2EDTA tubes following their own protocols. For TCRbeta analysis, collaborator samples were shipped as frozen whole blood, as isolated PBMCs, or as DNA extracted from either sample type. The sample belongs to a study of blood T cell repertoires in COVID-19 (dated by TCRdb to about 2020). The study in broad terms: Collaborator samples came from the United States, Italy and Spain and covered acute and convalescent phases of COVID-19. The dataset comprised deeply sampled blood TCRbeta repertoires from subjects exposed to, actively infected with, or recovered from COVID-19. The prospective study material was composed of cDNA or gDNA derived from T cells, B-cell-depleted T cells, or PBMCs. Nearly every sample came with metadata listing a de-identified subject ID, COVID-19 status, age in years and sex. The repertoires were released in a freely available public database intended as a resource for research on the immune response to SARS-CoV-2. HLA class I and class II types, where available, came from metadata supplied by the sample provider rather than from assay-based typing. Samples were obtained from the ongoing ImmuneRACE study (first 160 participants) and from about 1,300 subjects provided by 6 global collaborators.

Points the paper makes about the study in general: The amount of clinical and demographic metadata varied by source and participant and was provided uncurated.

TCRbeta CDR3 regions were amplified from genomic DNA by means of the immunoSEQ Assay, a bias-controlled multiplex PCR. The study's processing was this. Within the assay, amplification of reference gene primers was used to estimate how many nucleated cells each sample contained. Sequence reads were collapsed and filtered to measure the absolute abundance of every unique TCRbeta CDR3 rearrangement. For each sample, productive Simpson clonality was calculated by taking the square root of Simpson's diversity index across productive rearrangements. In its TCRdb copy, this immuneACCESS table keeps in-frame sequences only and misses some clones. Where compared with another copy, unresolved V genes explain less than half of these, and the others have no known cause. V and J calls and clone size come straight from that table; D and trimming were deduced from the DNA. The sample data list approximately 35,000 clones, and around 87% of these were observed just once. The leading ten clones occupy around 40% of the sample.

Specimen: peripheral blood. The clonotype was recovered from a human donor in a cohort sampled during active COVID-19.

The bases are TGTGCCAGCAGTACAGGGGGCGGGGAGCTGTTTTTT. It translates to CASSTGGGELFF. The chain is assembled from TRBV21-1 and TRBJ2-2; the table assigns TRBD1, which was not confirmed against the DNA. TRBV21-1 has pseudogene status. The CDR3 has 12 amino acids, counting the end cysteine and phenylalanine. The kept DNA is CDR3 alone, 36 bases in frame from the first base.